The clone carrying this TCR beta chain was detected a few times. Its antigen is unidentified. These data originate in a study of T-cell reconstitution after alpha-beta-depleted transplantation in children. This CDR3 region has 16 residues. Germline CDR1 MDHEN, CDR2 SYDVKM. V was shortened by 3 bases and J by 1 base, with 15 bases between the two germline ends. Whole-study findings and limits: T cells produced anew were the main source of T-cell counts and diversity one year after transplant.

For TCRbeta, the library was prepared with unique molecular identifiers. MiXCR, applied by TCRdb to the PCR reads, yields one record per CDR3 protein. The table records 400,000 to 550,000 distinct CDR3 sequences, under 12% of them present only once. Sequenced material: PBMCs, taken before TCRalphabeta/CD19-depleted stem cell transplant. The TCR comes from a child under 10 years old with inherited bone marrow failure, due to receive a stem cell transplant. This chain joins TRBV28 and TRBJ2-5; D may correspond to TRBD1 or TRBD2 (5 bases each). This chain's CDR3 is CASSFLMSGAQETQYF. The CDR3 coding sequence is TGTGCCAGCAGTTTCCTAATGTCCGGGGCCCAAGAGACCCAGTACTTC.